What follows are 16 T cell receptor beta chains derived from one specimen sequenced in a study of metastatic and nonmetastatic thyroid tumors. Every patient was untreated before thyroid surgery. TCRdb re-processed the PCR reads through MiXCR. The sample yields 21,000 or so clones, 25% to 30% seen once. Sequenced: blood. The receptor source for this set is a female donor with papillary thyroid cancer or a benign thyroid nodule (not recorded which). Some clones in this sample may be carry-over from other donors' samples.

About this clone: A read error is likely, as this CDR3 ends without the conserved phenylalanine or tryptophan. The chain is built from TRBV6-2 or TRBV6-3 and TRBJ1-5; possible D gene TRBD1, 6 bases. Germline CDR1 reads MNHEY; CDR2 reads SVGEGT. This CDR3 is built from 19 residues. Trimming left V 7 bases short and J 0 bases short, with 25 bases between. CDR3: CASNHNTGTREYSNQPQHI. The CDR3, as DNA: TGTGCCAGCAACCACAATACCGGGACAAGGGAGTATAGCAATCAGCCCCAGCATATT.

This clone was picked up many times. The chain has TRBV6-4 and TRBJ2-1; 8 positions agree with TRBD2. This CDR3 is built from 14 residues. Germline V gene lookup returns CDR1 MRHNA and CDR2 SNTAGT. V lost 3 bases to trimming and J lost 6 bases; unmatched junction nucleotides: 4. CDR3 loop: CASSEGLAGNEQFF. CDR3 coding DNA: TGTGCCAGCAGTGAGGGCCTAGCGGGCAATGAGCAGTTCTTC.

The count of this clone is one. This chain joins TRBV18 and TRBJ1-1; D gene unclear. Germline V gene data show CDR1 as KGHSH and CDR2 as LQKENI. The CDR3 is 13 residues long. V shed 1 base and J shed 3 bases, with 6 bases lying between them. CDR3 DNA: TGTGCCAGCTCACCACACAGAGACACTGAAGCTTTCTTT. Translated: CASSPHRDTEAFF.

The genes are TRBV21-1 and TRBJ2-3; the DNA was not compared with TRBD2, the D call given in the table. TRBV21-1 is noted as a pseudogene. The CDR3 totals 17 residues. The CDR3 is CASSPMLRGGFRDTQYF. The CDR3 nucleotides are TGTGCCAGCAGCCCCATGTTGCGGGGGGGATTCAGAGATACGCAGTATTTT.

This clone was detected only a few times. V is TRBV12-3 or TRBV12-4 and J is TRBJ2-1, with D unclear. CDR3 length: 13 residues. V shed 2 bases and J shed 9 bases, with 11 bases lying between them. This CDR3 is CASSLLAEVEQFF. As DNA, the CDR3 is TGTGCCAGCAGTTTACTGGCTGAGGTTGAGCAGTTCTTC.

This chain connects TRBV4-1 to TRBJ2-7; D unclear. The length of the CDR3 is 13 residues. The germline V and J ends were trimmed by 0 bases and 2 bases, with 5 bases remaining between them. Germline V gives CDR1 MGHRA, CDR2 YSYEKL. For the CDR3, the DNA is TGCGCCAGCAGCCAAGAAATCACCTACGAGCAGTACTTC. Its protein is CASSQEITYEQYF.

A few counts support this clone. The rearrangement links TRBV6-6 to TRBJ2-5, with 7 positions matching TRBD1. The germline gives CDR1 MNHNY, CDR2 SVGAGI (reference sequence). Trimming took 0 bases from V and 6 from J; bases not matched to a gene: 7. This CDR3 has 15 residues. In DNA, the CDR3 is TGTGCCAGCAGTTACTCGACAGGGATTGGGAAGACCCAGTACTTC. Translated: CASSYSTGIGKTQYF.

CDR3 residues: CASSVEGLYGNTIYF. Written as DNA, the CDR3 is TGTGCCAGCAGCGTAGAAGGGTTATATGGAAACACCATATATTTT. V gene TRBV9 combines with J gene TRBJ1-3, with no clear D. The CDR3 has 15 residues. V gave up 0 bases and J gave up 3 bases, with 10 bases separating them. Germline assignment: CDR1 SGDLS and CDR2 YYNGEE. Full variable domain (remainder filled in from reference TRBV9 and TRBJ1-3): DSGVTQTPKHLITATGQRVTLRCSPRSGDLSVYWYQQSLDQGLQFLIQYYNGEERAKGNILERFSAQQFPDLHSELNLSSLELGDSALYFCASSVEGLYGNTIYFGEGSWLTVV.

The rearrangement joins TRBV11-1 to TRBJ1-2; 8 bases are shared with TRBD1. The J segment lost 3 bases and the V segment lost 3 bases, leaving 15 bases of the junction unmatched. This CDR3 comprises 18 residues. Germline CDR1 is SGHAT and CDR2 is FQDESV (reference sequence). CDR3 residues: CASSFSSLGQAGDYGYTF. CDR3 nucleotides: TGTGCCAGCAGCTTTTCCTCTTTGGGACAGGCGGGGGACTATGGCTACACCTTC.

This clone was observed at least ten times. This chain uses TRBV7-8 with TRBJ2-2; TRBD1 might be the D (5 bases). V was clipped by 8 bases and J by 7 bases, with 14 bases between them. The CDR3 covers 13 residues. From germline, CDR1 is SGHVS and CDR2 FQNEAQ. DNA for the CDR3: TGTGCCAGCGAGATCAGGGTCGGCGGGGAGCTGTTTTTT. It specifies CASEIRVGGELFF.

The chain carries TRBV20-1 and TRBJ2-1; no definite D call. CDR1 and CDR2 (germline): DFQATT, SNEGSKA (reference sequence). The CDR3 consists of 14 residues. The V end was cut by 0 bases, the J end by 4 bases, with 10 bases between. The CDR3 is CSARDLIGYNEQFF. The CDR3 DNA follows: TGCAGTGCTAGAGATCTTATAGGATACAATGAGCAGTTCTTC.

This clone was picked up many times. V usage is TRBV6-1 and J usage is TRBJ2-1, with TRBD1 identical over 9 bases. Germline loops: CDR1 MNHNS, CDR2 SASEGT. V shed 7 bases and J 7 bases; nucleotides not matched to a gene: 5. The CDR3 is made up of 13 amino acids. Here the CDR3 DNA reads TGTGCCAGCATTGGGACAGGGCCGAATGAGCAGTTCTTC. Its translation is CASIGTGPNEQFF.

The chain uses TRBV4-3 and TRBJ1-2, with 12 bases identical to TRBD1. The CDR3 runs 15 residues. Per the germline V gene, CDR1 is LGHNA and CDR2 is YSLEER. V was clipped by 4 bases and J by 8 bases; unmatched bases: 8. The CDR3 is CASSRLGQGARGYTF. The DNA of the CDR3 is TGCGCCAGCAGCCGTTTGGGACAGGGGGCCCGCGGCTACACCTTC.

This clone is medium-sized within its sample. This chain joins TRBV7-9 and TRBJ2-7; D might be TRBD1 or TRBD2, each matching 5 bases. The length of the CDR3 is 15 residues. CDR1 is SEHNR and CDR2 is FQNEAQ in the germline V gene (reference sequence). The V end was cut by 6 bases, the J end by 4 bases, with 19 bases between. CDR3 coding DNA: TGTGCCAGCAGGGGGGAAACCCCCTTCTCTTACGAGCAGTACTTC. Its translation: CASRGETPFSYEQYF.

This clone appeared many times. The rearrangement uses TRBV6-2 or TRBV6-3 and TRBJ2-1; D unresolved. Germline V gives CDR1 MNHEY, CDR2 SVGEGT. This CDR3 has 11 residues. The V end was cut by 4 bases, the J end by 8 bases, with 6 bases between. CDR3 DNA sequence: TGTGCCAGCAGTTGGGAACATGAGCAGTTCTTC. It is translated as CASSWEHEQFF.

The chain recombines TRBV6-1 with TRBJ2-2, with 10 bases fitting TRBD2. Germline lookup yields CDR1 MNHNS and CDR2 SASEGT. This CDR3 has 16 amino acids. V shed 4 bases and J 5 bases; nucleotides not matched to a gene: 7. Here the CDR3 DNA reads TGTGCCAGCAGTGGGACTAGCGGAGAGGGGACCGGGGAGCTGTTTTTT. This gives the protein CASSGTSGEGTGELFF.